The 20 T cell receptor beta chains listed next were all sequenced from one sample in a study of cytomegalovirus exposure and HLA in healthy donors. The protocol was immunoSEQ multiplex PCR, while the TCRdb copy is restricted to in-frame clones and leaves out a portion. The table includes 260,000 or so clones, about 86% detected once. The sequencing sample was made of PBMCs. The origin of the receptors is a man between 18 and 35 years old in good health and CMV-seronegative.

The rearrangement uses TRBV7-2 and TRBJ1-4; the D gene is possibly TRBD1 (5 bases). Per the germline V gene, CDR1 is SGHTA and CDR2 is FQGNSA. Between the trimmed V and J ends, which lost 3 bases and 0 bases, there was a span of 8 bases. CDR3 length equals 15 residues. CDR3 residues: CASSLSRATNEKLFF. For the CDR3, the DNA is TGTGCCAGCAGCTTGAGCAGGGCAACTAATGAAAAACTGTTTTTT.

The chain uses TRBV15 and TRBJ1-5; D is unresolved. V shed 5 bases and J shed 3 bases, with 8 bases lying between them. CDR3 length equals 13 residues. Germline V gives CDR1 LNHNV, CDR2 YYDKDF (reference sequence). CDR3 region: CATSGLNNQPQHF. As DNA, the CDR3 is TGTGCCACCAGCGGGCTGAACAATCAGCCCCAGCATTTT.

The genes are TRBV7-9 and TRBJ2-1, with TRBD2 matching over 9 bases. The CDR3 is 15 amino acids. After removal of 1 base from V and 12 bases from J, the junction contained 10 bases not matched to a gene. Germline V CDR1 and CDR2: SEHNR, FQNEAQ (reference sequence). CDR3 DNA: TGTGCCAGCAGCTTAGATTCGGCGGGGGGGTCGGTGCAGTTCTTC. Translation gives CASSLDSAGGSVQFF.

This clone ranks as medium-sized. This rearrangement joins TRBV11-2 to TRBJ2-7; 8 bases are shared with TRBD2. The CDR3 spans 16 residues. Trimming removed 5 bases from V and 6 bases from J; junction bases left unmatched: 15. Germline CDR1 reads SGHAT; CDR2 reads FQNNGV. CDR3 DNA: TGTGCCAGCAGCCAGGCCGCCGGGACTAGGTCGGGCGAGCAGTACTTC. This gives the protein CASSQAAGTRSGEQYF.

The gene calls are TRBV27 and TRBJ2-5, with 9 bases that match TRBD1. V was pared by 3 bases and J by 5 bases, with 10 bases of the junction left unmatched. The CDR3 contains 16 residues. CDR1 is MNHEY and CDR2 is SMNVEV in the germline V gene (reference sequence). The CDR3 region has the DNA TGTGCCAGCAGTTTCTCAGCTACAGGGGGCTGGGAGACCCAGTACTTC. It translates to CASSFSATGGWETQYF.

This clone has a handful of counts. The rearrangement joins TRBV5-4 to TRBJ2-5, with D possibly matching TRBD2 (6 bases). The CDR3 totals 13 residues. Trimming shortened V by 0 bases and J by 5 bases, and 8 bases separated the two germline ends. CDR1 SGHNT and CDR2 YYREEE come from the germline V gene (reference sequence). The CDR3 bases are TGTGCCAGCAGCTTGGGCGGAGGGGAGACCCAGTACTTC. Protein product: CASSLGGGETQYF.

This chain links TRBV9 with TRBJ1-6, with a possible D match to TRBD1 (6 bases). The CDR3 has 15 amino acids. Germline V gives CDR1 SGDLS, CDR2 YYNGEE. Deletions cut 4 bases from V and 7 bases from J, with 15 bases between. This CDR3 reads CASSLGGHKNSPLHF. CDR3 sequence (DNA): TGTGCCAGCAGCCTAGGGGGACATAAAAATTCACCCCTCCACTTT.

V and J are TRBV7-2 and TRBJ2-7, with 11 bases identical to TRBD1. This CDR3 has 19 amino acids. Unmatched junction bases numbered 19, after V lost 5 bases and J lost 4 bases. CDR1 and CDR2 from the germline V gene are SGHTA and FQGNSA. The CDR3 is CASSLPGTGGRWNTYEQYF. The CDR3 DNA is TGTGCCAGCAGCCTCCCCGGGACAGGGGGAAGGTGGAACACATACGAGCAGTACTTC.

In nucleotides, the CDR3 is TGCGCCAGCAGCCCCACGACAGGGGGGTCTGAAAAACTGTTTTTT. Translated, it gives CASSPTTGGSEKLFF. The V call is TRBV4-3, the J call TRBJ1-4; the match to TRBD1 covers 9 bases. Per the germline V gene, CDR1 is LGHNA and CDR2 is YSLEER. The CDR3 is 15 amino acids. V lost 4 bases and J lost 7; bases outside the gene matches: 7.

The chain has TRBV6-5 and TRBJ2-4, with D possibly being TRBD2 (5 bases). The CDR3 runs to 14 residues. V shed 6 bases and J shed 0 bases, with 9 bases lying between them. Per the germline V gene, CDR1 is MNHEY and CDR2 is SVGAGI. The CDR3 region has the DNA TGTGCCAGCAGCAAAGAGGGAGCCAAAAACATTCAGTACTTC. Protein sequence: CASSKEGAKNIQYF.

The chain carries TRBV6-1 and TRBJ1-5, with D unresolved. Germline loops: CDR1 MNHNS, CDR2 SASEGT. The length of the CDR3 is 13 residues. V was clipped by 7 bases and J by 0 bases, with 7 bases between them. CDR3 nucleotide sequence: TGTGCCAGCATGAGGTATAGCAATCAGCCCCAGCATTTT. Translated: CASMRYSNQPQHF.

The CDR3 region is CASSLRDSYSYEQYF. Written as DNA, the CDR3 is TGTGCCAGCAGTTTAAGGGACAGCTACTCCTACGAGCAGTACTTC. The V and J genes are TRBV28 and TRBJ2-7, with 7 bases fitting TRBD1. The CDR3 runs to 15 residues. Trimming at V came to 2 bases and at J to 0 bases, leaving 4 bases not matched to a gene. Germline V gene lookup returns CDR1 MDHEN and CDR2 SYDVKM.

The chain carries TRBV7-2 and TRBJ2-3; possibly TRBD2 for D (5 bases). V was cut by 7 bases and J by 9 bases, with 17 bases left in between. Looked up from germline, CDR1 is SGHTA and CDR2 is FQGNSA. CDR3 length: 13 amino acids. CDR3: CASTYPPGSTQYF. As DNA, the CDR3 is TGTGCCAGCACCTACCCGCCGGGATCCACGCAGTATTTT.

This chain uses TRBV28 with TRBJ2-2, with a tentative D call TRBD1 (6 bases). Trimming shortened V by 6 bases and J by 1 base, and 12 bases separated the two germline ends. CDR3 size: 15 residues. Germline CDR1 MDHEN, CDR2 SYDVKM. The DNA for the CDR3 is TGTGCCAGCAGCCCTACAGGGAGGAACACCGGGGAGCTGTTTTTT. It specifies CASSPTGRNTGELFF.

V gene TRBV7-8 combines with J gene TRBJ1-5; D remains unclear. Per germline, CDR1 SGHVS and CDR2 FQNEAQ. The germline V and J ends were trimmed by 3 bases and 7 bases, with 10 bases remaining between them. The CDR3 consists of 13 residues. In DNA, the CDR3 is TGTGCCAGCAGCTTGGAGATCGGGCAGCCCCAGCATTTT. Its protein product is CASSLEIGQPQHF.

The rearrangement uses TRBV29-1 and TRBJ2-5, with 9 bases fitting TRBD2. The J segment lost 1 base and the V segment lost 0 bases, leaving 3 bases of the junction unmatched. CDR3 length equals 15 residues. CDR1 is SQVTM and CDR2 is ANQGSEA in the germline V gene. The CDR3 protein is CSVEERGGAQETQYF. The CDR3 DNA reads as TGCAGCGTTGAAGAGCGCGGGGGGGCCCAAGAGACCCAGTACTTC.

The chain links TRBV7-6 to TRBJ2-7, with 7 nucleotides matching TRBD1. Germline V gene lookup returns CDR1 SGHVS and CDR2 FNYEAQ. The CDR3 is 15 residues long. J gave up 4 bases and V 3 bases, and 9 bases lay outside the gene matches. The CDR3 DNA sequence: TGTGCCAGCAGCTTGCAGCCGGGACAGCAATACGAGCAGTACTTC. This codes for CASSLQPGQQYEQYF.

The sample holds one count of this clone. The chain carries TRBV5-1 and TRBJ2-1, with 8 nucleotides matching TRBD1. V was clipped by 4 bases and J by 10 bases; unmatched bases: 13. The germline CDR1 and CDR2 sequences are SGHRS and YFSETQ. The CDR3 loop spans 15 amino acids. The CDR3 DNA follows: TGCGCCAGCAGCCCGGGACAGGTTTATGCGGGCGAGCAGTTCTTC. It codes for CASSPGQVYAGEQFF.

V gene TRBV4-2 combines with J gene TRBJ2-1; D is possibly TRBD1 (5 bases). V was pared by 8 bases and J by 3 bases, with 11 bases between. This CDR3 is 13 amino acids long. CDR1 and CDR2 from the germline V gene are LGHNA and YNFKEQ. The CDR3 DNA sequence: TGTGCCAGCTCGACAGTGAGCTACAATGAGCAGTTCTTC. It codes for CASSTVSYNEQFF.

J is TRBJ2-3 and V is TRBV10-3, with TRBD1 matching over 7 bases. This CDR3 is built from 16 residues. Germline V gene data show CDR1 as ENHRY and CDR2 as SYGVKD. V was pared by 8 bases and J by 1 base, with 12 bases of the junction left unmatched. The CDR3, as DNA: TGTGCCATCTCCCTCGCGGACGGGACAGGCACAGATACGCAGTATTTT. This gives the protein CAISLADGTGTDTQYF.